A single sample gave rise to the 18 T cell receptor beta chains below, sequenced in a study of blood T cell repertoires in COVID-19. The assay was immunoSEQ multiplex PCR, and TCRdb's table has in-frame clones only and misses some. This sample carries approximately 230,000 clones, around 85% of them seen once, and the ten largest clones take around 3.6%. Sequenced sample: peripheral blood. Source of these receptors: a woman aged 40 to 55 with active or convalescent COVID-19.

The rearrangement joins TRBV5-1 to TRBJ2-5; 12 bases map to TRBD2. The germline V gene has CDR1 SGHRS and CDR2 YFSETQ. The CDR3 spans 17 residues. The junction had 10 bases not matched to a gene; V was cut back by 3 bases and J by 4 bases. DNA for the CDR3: TGCGCCAGCAGCTCCGCCCGACTAGCGGGGGAAGGAGAGACCCAGTACTTC. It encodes CASSSARLAGEGETQYF. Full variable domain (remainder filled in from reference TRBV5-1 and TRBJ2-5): KAGVTQTPRYLIKTRGQQVTLSCSPISGHRSVSWYQQTPGQGLQFLFEYFSETQRNKGNFPGRFSGRQFSNSRSEMNVSTLELGDSALYLCASSSARLAGEGETQYFGPGTRLLVL.

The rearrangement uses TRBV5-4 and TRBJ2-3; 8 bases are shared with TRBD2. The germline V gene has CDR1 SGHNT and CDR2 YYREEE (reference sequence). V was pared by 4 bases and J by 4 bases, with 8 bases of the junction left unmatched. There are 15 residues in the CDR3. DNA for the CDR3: TGTGCCAGCAGCCCCCCCGGGGGGGCCGCAGATACGCAGTATTTT. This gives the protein CASSPPGGAADTQYF.

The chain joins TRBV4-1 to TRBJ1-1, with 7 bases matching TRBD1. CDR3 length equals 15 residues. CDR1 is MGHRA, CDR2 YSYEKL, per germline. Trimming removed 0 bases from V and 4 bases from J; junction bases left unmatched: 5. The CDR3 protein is CASSQERGRGTEAFF. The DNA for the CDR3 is TGCGCCAGCAGCCAAGAGAGGGGGCGCGGCACTGAAGCTTTCTTT.

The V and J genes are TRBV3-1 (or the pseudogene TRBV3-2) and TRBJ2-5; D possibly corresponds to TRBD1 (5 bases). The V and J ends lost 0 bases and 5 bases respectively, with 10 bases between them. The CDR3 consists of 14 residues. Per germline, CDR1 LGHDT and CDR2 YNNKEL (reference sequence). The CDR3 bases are TGTGCCAGCAGCCAAGATTCAGGGTGGGAGACCCAGTACTTC. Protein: CASSQDSGWETQYF.

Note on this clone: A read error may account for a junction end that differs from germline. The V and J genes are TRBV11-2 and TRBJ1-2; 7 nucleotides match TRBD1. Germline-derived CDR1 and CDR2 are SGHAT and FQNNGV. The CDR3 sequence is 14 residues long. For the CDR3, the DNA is TGTGCCAGCAGTTTAGGGAGGGACAGCTATGGCTACACCTTC. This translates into CASSLGRDSYGYTF.

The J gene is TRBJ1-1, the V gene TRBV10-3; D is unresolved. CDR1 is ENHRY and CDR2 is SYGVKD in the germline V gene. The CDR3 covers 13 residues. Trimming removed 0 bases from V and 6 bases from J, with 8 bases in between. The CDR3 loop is CAISESTGSEAFF. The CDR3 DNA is TGTGCCATCAGTGAGTCGACCGGGTCTGAAGCTTTCTTT.

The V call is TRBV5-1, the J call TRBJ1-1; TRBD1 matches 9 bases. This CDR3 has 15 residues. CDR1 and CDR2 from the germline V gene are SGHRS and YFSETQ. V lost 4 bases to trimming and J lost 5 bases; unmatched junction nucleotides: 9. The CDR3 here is CASSQSGTGRTEAFF. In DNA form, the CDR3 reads TGCGCCAGCAGCCAATCCGGGACAGGGAGAACTGAAGCTTTCTTT.

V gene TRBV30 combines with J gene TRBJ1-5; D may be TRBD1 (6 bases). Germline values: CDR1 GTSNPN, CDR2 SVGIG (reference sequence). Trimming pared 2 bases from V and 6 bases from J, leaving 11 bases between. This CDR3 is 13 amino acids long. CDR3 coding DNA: TGTGCCTGGAGTTTGGGGGCTAGTCAGCCCCAGCATTTT. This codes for CAWSLGASQPQHF.

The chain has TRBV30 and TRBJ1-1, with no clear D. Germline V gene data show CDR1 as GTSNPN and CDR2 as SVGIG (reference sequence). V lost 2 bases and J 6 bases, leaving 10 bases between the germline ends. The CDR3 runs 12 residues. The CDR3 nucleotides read TGTGCCTGGAGTTGGGCTACCCCTGAAGCTTTCTTT. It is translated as CAWSWATPEAFF.

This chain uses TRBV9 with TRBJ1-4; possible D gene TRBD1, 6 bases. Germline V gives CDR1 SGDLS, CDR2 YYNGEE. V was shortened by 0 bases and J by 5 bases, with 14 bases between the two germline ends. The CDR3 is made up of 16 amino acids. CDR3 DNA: TGTGCCAGCAGCGTAGCCCAGGACAGAAGAAATGAAAAACTGTTTTTT. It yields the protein CASSVAQDRRNEKLFF.

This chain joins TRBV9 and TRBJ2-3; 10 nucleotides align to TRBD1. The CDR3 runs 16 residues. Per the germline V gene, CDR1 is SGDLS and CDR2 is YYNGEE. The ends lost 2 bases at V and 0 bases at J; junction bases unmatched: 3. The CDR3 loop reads CASSVGTGVSTDTQYF. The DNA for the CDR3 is TGTGCCAGCAGCGTTGGGACAGGGGTTAGCACAGATACGCAGTATTTT.

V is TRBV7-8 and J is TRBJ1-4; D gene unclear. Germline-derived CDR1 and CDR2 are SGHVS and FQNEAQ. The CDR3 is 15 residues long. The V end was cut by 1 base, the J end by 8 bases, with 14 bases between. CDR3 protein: CASSLGAGRSEKLFF. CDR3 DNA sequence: TGTGCCAGCAGCTTAGGGGCGGGGAGAAGCGAAAAACTGTTTTTT.

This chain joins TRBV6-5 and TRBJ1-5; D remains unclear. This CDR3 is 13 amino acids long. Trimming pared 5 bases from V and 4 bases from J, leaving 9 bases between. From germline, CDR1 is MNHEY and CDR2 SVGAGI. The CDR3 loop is CASSRERNQPQHF. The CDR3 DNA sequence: TGTGCCAGCAGTCGGGAACGGAATCAGCCCCAGCATTTT.

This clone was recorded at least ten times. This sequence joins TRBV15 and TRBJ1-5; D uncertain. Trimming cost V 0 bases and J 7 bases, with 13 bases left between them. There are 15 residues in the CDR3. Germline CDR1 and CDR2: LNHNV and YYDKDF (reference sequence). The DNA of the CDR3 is TGTGCCACCAGCAGAGATAGGGAGACCCCGCAGCCCCAGCATTTT. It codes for CATSRDRETPQPQHF.

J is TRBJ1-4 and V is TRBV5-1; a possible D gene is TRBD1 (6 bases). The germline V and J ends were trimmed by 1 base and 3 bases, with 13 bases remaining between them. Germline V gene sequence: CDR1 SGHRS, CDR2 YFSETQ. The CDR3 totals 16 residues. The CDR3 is CASSLNRAIPNEKLFF. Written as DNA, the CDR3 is TGCGCCAGCAGCTTGAACAGGGCGATTCCTAATGAAAAACTGTTTTTT. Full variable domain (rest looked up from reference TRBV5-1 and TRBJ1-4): KAGVTQTPRYLIKTRGQQVTLSCSPISGHRSVSWYQQTPGQGLQFLFEYFSETQRNKGNFPGRFSGRQFSNSRSEMNVSTLELGDSALYLCASSLNRAIPNEKLFFGSGTQLSVL.

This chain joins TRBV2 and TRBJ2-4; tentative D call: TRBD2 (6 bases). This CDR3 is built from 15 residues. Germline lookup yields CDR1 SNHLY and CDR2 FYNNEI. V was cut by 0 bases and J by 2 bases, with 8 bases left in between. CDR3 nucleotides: TGTGCCAGCAGTGAAGCCGGGGGTCCCAAAAACATTCAGTACTTC. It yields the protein CASSEAGGPKNIQYF.

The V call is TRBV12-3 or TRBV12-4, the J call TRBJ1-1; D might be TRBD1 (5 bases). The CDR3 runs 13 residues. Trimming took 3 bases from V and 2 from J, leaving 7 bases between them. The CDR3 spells CASSFGANTEAFF. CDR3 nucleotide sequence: TGTGCCAGCAGTTTTGGGGCCAACACTGAAGCTTTCTTT.

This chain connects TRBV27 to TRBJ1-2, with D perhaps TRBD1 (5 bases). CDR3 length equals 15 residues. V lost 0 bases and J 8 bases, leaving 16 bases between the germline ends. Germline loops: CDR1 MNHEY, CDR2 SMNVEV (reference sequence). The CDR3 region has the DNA TGTGCCAGCAGTTTATCGGGGGGAAACTACCGAGGCTACACCTTC. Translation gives CASSLSGGNYRGYTF.